This T cell receptor beta chain was found in a study of shared clonotypes between healthy human individuals. General study findings and limits: It was the non-shared clonotypes that had lower generation probabilities than clonotypes shared by all four donors.

This CDR3 comprises 11 residues. Trimming removed 4 bases at V and 5 bases at J, with 8 bases between. The germline gives CDR1 DFQATT, CDR2 SNEGSKA (reference sequence). About this clone: Its antigen remains unidentified. Other DNA sequences from this sample encode an identical CDR3 as well.

Donors were healthy HIV-negative adults without recent acute infections or vaccinations. TCRdb keeps only in-frame clones here, not all; method: immunoSEQ multiplex PCR. The sample comprises approximately 1.4 million clones, around 98% of which are singletons, and approximately 0.45% rests with the top ten. The sample consisted of naive CD4+ T cells sorted from blood. Described subset: CD45RA+ positively selected. The source of this sequence is a man between 25 and 39 years old in good health. The chain is built from TRBV20-1 and TRBJ2-5; D not resolved. This chain's CDR3 is CSATTVETQYF. DNA for the CDR3: TGCAGTGCTACCACGGTGGAGACCCAGTACTTC.